The T cell receptor (beta chain) described here comes from a study of blood T cell repertoires in COVID-19. On the study more broadly: Sample material is recorded as cDNA or gDNA derived from T cells, B-cell-depleted T cells, or PBMCs.

The table came from immunoSEQ multiplex PCR; TCRdb's copy has only in-frame clones and leaves some out. The data show some 48,000 clones, 90% seen once. Per the germline V gene, CDR1 is SGHTA and CDR2 is FQGNSA. The CDR3 contains 15 residues. The trim removed 3 bases at V and 0 bases at J, leaving 3 bases unmatched. The TCR originated in a man between 65 and 85 years old with acute or convalescent COVID-19. The sample taken for sequencing was peripheral blood. The V call is TRBV7-2, the J call TRBJ1-1; TRBD1 agrees at 8 bases. The CDR3 DNA is TGTGCCAGCAGCTTCCAGGGGGCCATGAACACTGAAGCTTTCTTT. Translating it yields CASSFQGAMNTEAFF.